The rows below give T cell receptor beta chains drawn from one sample of a study of T cell responses to AZD1222 COVID-19 vaccine. This table comes from immunoSEQ multiplex PCR, and its TCRdb copy is limited to in-frame clones, with some not included. The profile shows roughly 140,000 clones, approximately 90% of them singletons. The material sequenced was peripheral blood, taken 28 days after the second AZD1222 dose. The receptors were gathered from an adult who received the AZD1222 COVID-19 vaccine. Both conserved end residues are part of each CDR3. Each record gives: clone size, J gene, V gene, D gene, CDR3 DNA, CDR3 protein. D genes are given only for firm matches. Some rows mark clone size as missing; the rest say once, few, many or name a class of expanded clone.

abundance: .; j_gene: TRBJ2-6; v_gene: TRBV7-9; d_gene: .; CDR3nt: TGTGCCAGCAGCTTAAGGGGGTCGTACTCTGGGGCCAACGTCCTGACTTTC; CDR3aa: CASSLRGSYSGANVLTF
abundance: .; j_gene: TRBJ1-2; v_gene: TRBV5-4; d_gene: TRBD1; CDR3nt: TGTGCCAGCAGCACCGGACAGGGGGTTGGCTATGGCTACACCTTC; CDR3aa: CASSTGQGVGYGYTF
abundance: .; j_gene: TRBJ1-5; v_gene: TRBV18; d_gene: .; CDR3nt: TGTGCCAGCTCACCCCGGCCGGACCGGGAGCCCCAGCATTTT; CDR3aa: CASSPRPDREPQHF
abundance: .; j_gene: TRBJ2-2; v_gene: TRBV5-6; d_gene: .; CDR3nt: TGTGCCAGCAGCTTGGGACGGGGAAGTGCCCCCGGGGAGCTGTTTTTT; CDR3aa: CASSLGRGSAPGELFF
abundance: once; j_gene: TRBJ1-5; v_gene: TRBV29-1; d_gene: .; CDR3nt: TGCAGCGTTCAGACGACTCAAGGGCCCCAGCATTTT; CDR3aa: CSVQTTQGPQHF
abundance: .; j_gene: TRBJ2-5; v_gene: TRBV14; d_gene: TRBD2; CDR3nt: TGTGCCAGCAGCCCCCCGAAGCGGGGGGGCCGGGAGACCCAGTACTTC; CDR3aa: CASSPPKRGGRETQYF
abundance: .; j_gene: TRBJ2-7; v_gene: TRBV3-1/TRBV3-2; d_gene: TRBD2; CDR3nt: TGTGCCAGCAGCCGACACGTTAGCCCTAGCGGGAGTGTGTACGAGCAGTACTTC; CDR3aa: CASSRHVSPSGSVYEQYF
abundance: .; j_gene: TRBJ1-5; v_gene: TRBV3-1/TRBV3-2; d_gene: .; CDR3nt: TGTGCCAGCAGCCAAGGTAACATCAATCAGCCCCAGCATTTT; CDR3aa: CASSQGNINQPQHF
abundance: once; j_gene: TRBJ1-4; v_gene: TRBV7-9; d_gene: TRBD1; CDR3nt: TGTGCCAGCAGCTTTTCAGGGGGATCTGAAAAACTGTTTTTT; CDR3aa: CASSFSGGSEKLFF
abundance: .; j_gene: TRBJ2-1; v_gene: TRBV5-1; d_gene: .; CDR3nt: TGCGCCAGCAGCTTGGATGGCACCCCCGGTGAGCAGTTCTTC; CDR3aa: CASSLDGTPGEQFF
abundance: .; j_gene: TRBJ1-4; v_gene: TRBV6-5; d_gene: TRBD1; CDR3nt: TGTGCCAGCAGTCGACAGGGGAGGGAAAAACTGTTTTTT; CDR3aa: CASSRQGREKLFF
abundance: .; j_gene: TRBJ1-2; v_gene: TRBV6-5; d_gene: .; CDR3nt: TGTGCCAGCAGTCCCCAGGGTCGGAGCTACACCTTC; CDR3aa: CASSPQGRSYTF
abundance: .; j_gene: TRBJ2-3; v_gene: TRBV27; d_gene: TRBD2; CDR3nt: TGTGCCAGCAGCCCCGAGCGGGAGTTGACAGATACGCAGTATTTT; CDR3aa: CASSPERELTDTQYF
abundance: .; j_gene: TRBJ2-5; v_gene: TRBV7-9; d_gene: .; CDR3nt: TGTGCCAGCAGCGAATGGGAGGGGGGTCGAGAGACCCAGTACTTC; CDR3aa: CASSEWEGGRETQYF
abundance: .; j_gene: TRBJ1-1; v_gene: TRBV2; d_gene: .; CDR3nt: TGTGCCAGCAGATGGGGGGCGGACACTGAAGCTTTCTTT; CDR3aa: CASRWGADTEAFF
abundance: .; j_gene: TRBJ1-4; v_gene: TRBV7-9; d_gene: TRBD1; CDR3nt: TGTGCCAGCAGCTTATTTGGACAGGGGGCAACTAATGAAAAACTGTTTTTT; CDR3aa: CASSLFGQGATNEKLFF
abundance: once; j_gene: TRBJ1-1; v_gene: TRBV13; d_gene: .; CDR3nt: TGTGCCAGCAGCTTTGTGGGTTCGGCTGAAGCTTTCTTT; CDR3aa: CASSFVGSAEAFF
abundance: .; j_gene: TRBJ2-7; v_gene: TRBV5-1; d_gene: .; CDR3nt: TGCGCCAGCAGAGGGGAAAGCGGTTACGAGCAGTACTTC; CDR3aa: CASRGESGYEQYF
abundance: .; j_gene: TRBJ1-1; v_gene: TRBV3-1/TRBV3-2; d_gene: .; CDR3nt: TGTGCCAGCACCCTTGGGGAGACTGAAGCTTTCTTT; CDR3aa: CASTLGETEAFF
abundance: .; j_gene: TRBJ1-1; v_gene: TRBV19; d_gene: .; CDR3nt: TGTGCCAGTAGTTCCGGGACTGGACTCTCTGAAGCTTTCTTT; CDR3aa: CASSSGTGLSEAFF
abundance: .; j_gene: TRBJ1-5; v_gene: TRBV7-8; d_gene: .; CDR3nt: TGTGCCAGCAGCTTAGCCCAGGGGATGTGGCAGCCCCAGCATTTT; CDR3aa: CASSLAQGMWQPQHF
abundance: .; j_gene: TRBJ2-1; v_gene: TRBV6-5; d_gene: TRBD1; CDR3nt: TGTGCCAGCACCCGGGACAGGGGAGATTCGAATGAGCAGTTCTTC; CDR3aa: CASTRDRGDSNEQFF
abundance: once; j_gene: TRBJ2-6; v_gene: TRBV20-1; d_gene: .; CDR3nt: TGCAGTGCTAGTGCCAGCCCGTCTGGGGCCAACGTCCTGACTTTC; CDR3aa: CSASASPSGANVLTF
abundance: .; j_gene: TRBJ1-1; v_gene: TRBV19; d_gene: TRBD1; CDR3nt: TGTGCCAGTATTCTCGGACAGGGAGATACTGAAGCTTTCTTT; CDR3aa: CASILGQGDTEAFF
abundance: .; j_gene: TRBJ2-6; v_gene: TRBV2; d_gene: .; CDR3nt: TGTGCCAGCAGATCGACCTATATCTACTCTGGGGCCAACGTCCTGACTTTC; CDR3aa: CASRSTYIYSGANVLTF
abundance: .; j_gene: TRBJ1-2; v_gene: TRBV5-1; d_gene: .; CDR3nt: TGCGCCAGCAGCTTGGGGGTCGTGAACTATGGCTACACCTTC; CDR3aa: CASSLGVVNYGYTF
abundance: .; j_gene: TRBJ1-4; v_gene: TRBV9; d_gene: TRBD1; CDR3nt: TGTGCCAGCAGCCCGGGACAGCCTAATGAAAAACTGTTTTTT; CDR3aa: CASSPGQPNEKLFF
abundance: .; j_gene: TRBJ2-1; v_gene: TRBV2; d_gene: .; CDR3nt: TGTGCCAGCAGTGTTAGCACCGGGAAGCAGTTCTTC; CDR3aa: CASSVSTGKQFF
abundance: .; j_gene: TRBJ1-1; v_gene: TRBV30; d_gene: .; CDR3nt: TGTGCCTGGACTGGTGTCGGAGGGGTGATCACTGAAGCTTTCTTT; CDR3aa: CAWTGVGGVITEAFF
abundance: .; j_gene: TRBJ1-6; v_gene: TRBV6-5; d_gene: .; CDR3nt: TGTGCCAGCAGACCCACAGGGTTGGATTCACCCCTCCACTTT; CDR3aa: CASRPTGLDSPLHF
abundance: .; j_gene: TRBJ1-1; v_gene: TRBV6-5; d_gene: .; CDR3nt: TGTGCCAGCAGCCTACATAGAAACACTGAAGCTTTCTTT; CDR3aa: CASSLHRNTEAFF
abundance: .; j_gene: TRBJ1-5; v_gene: TRBV10-2; d_gene: .; CDR3nt: TGCGCCAGCAGTGAGTCTCAGGGCCTGGGGAGCAATCAGCCCCAGCATTTT; CDR3aa: CASSESQGLGSNQPQHF
abundance: .; j_gene: TRBJ1-3; v_gene: TRBV10-1; d_gene: .; CDR3nt: TGCGCCAGCAGTGAAAGTTCTTGGGGAAACACCATATATTTT; CDR3aa: CASSESSWGNTIYF
abundance: .; j_gene: TRBJ2-1; v_gene: TRBV7-9; d_gene: TRBD2; CDR3nt: TGTGCCAGCAGCTTACTAGCGGGGGACCCGGGGGTCTTC; CDR3aa: CASSLLAGDPGVF
abundance: .; j_gene: TRBJ2-2; v_gene: TRBV7-8; d_gene: TRBD2; CDR3nt: TGTGCCAGCACCCCAGCGGGGGCGCCCGGGGAGCTGTTTTTT; CDR3aa: CASTPAGAPGELFF
abundance: .; j_gene: TRBJ1-1; v_gene: TRBV7-9; d_gene: TRBD1; CDR3nt: TGTGCCAGCACCCCCGGCGGGACAGCAAACACTGAAGCTTTCTTT; CDR3aa: CASTPGGTANTEAFF
abundance: .; j_gene: TRBJ1-2; v_gene: TRBV9; d_gene: .; CDR3nt: TGTGCCAGCAGCGTAGAAGGCAGGCCCCTTCGTGGCTACACCTTC; CDR3aa: CASSVEGRPLRGYTF
abundance: few; j_gene: TRBJ2-3; v_gene: TRBV10-1; d_gene: .; CDR3nt: TGCGCCAGCTCCCCCGACGGAGATACGCAGTATTTT; CDR3aa: CASSPDGDTQYF
abundance: .; j_gene: TRBJ1-1; v_gene: TRBV12-3/TRBV12-4; d_gene: .; CDR3nt: TGTGCCAGCAGTTTTGGAGTTGAAGCTTTCTTT; CDR3aa: CASSFGVEAFF
abundance: .; j_gene: TRBJ2-7; v_gene: TRBV7-2; d_gene: TRBD2; CDR3nt: TGTGCCAGCAGCCCCTCAGGGCGGGGGACCAACTACGAGCAGTACTTC; CDR3aa: CASSPSGRGTNYEQYF